Below, 27 T cell receptor beta chains from the same sample are listed, as sequenced in a study of cytotoxic CD8 clonotypes in ibrutinib-treated CLL. The assay was immunoSEQ multiplex PCR, and TCRdb's table has in-frame clones only and misses some. The sample shows 200,000 or so clones, nearly 80% of them seen only once. Sequences were derived from PBMCs, sampled after 12 months of ibrutinib treatment. The receptors shown here come from a human donor with chronic lymphocytic leukemia.

Worth noting for this clone: This sample includes further DNA sequences coding for the same CDR3. This chain connects TRBV5-8 to TRBJ2-7, with unresolved D. The germline gives CDR1 SGHTS, CDR2 YDEGEE. The germline V and J ends were trimmed by 0 bases and 3 bases, with 4 bases remaining between them. The CDR3 has 12 residues. DNA for the CDR3: TGTGCCAGCAGCTTGGTTGGCTACGAGCAGTACTTC. Translated, it gives CASSLVGYEQYF.

This chain uses TRBV23-1 with TRBJ1-2, with TRBD1 matching 11 bases. TRBV23-1 is an ORF, and what it does is uncertain. With V trimmed by 3 bases and J by 6 bases, 6 bases remained unmatched. The CDR3 totals 15 residues. CDR3 protein: CASSQGTGGVNGYTF. CDR3 nucleotides: TGCGCCAGCAGTCAGGGGACAGGGGGGGTGAATGGCTACACCTTC.

The chain is built from TRBV2 and TRBJ1-2; D unresolved. Germline V lookup: CDR1 SNHLY, CDR2 FYNNEI. V lost 2 bases, J lost 4 bases, and 14 bases lay in between. This CDR3 comprises 15 residues. The CDR3 loop reads CASSERSGFSYGYTF. CDR3 nucleotides: TGTGCCAGCAGTGAAAGGTCGGGATTTAGCTATGGCTACACCTTC.

The chain is built from TRBV6-1 and TRBJ2-4; 9 nucleotides agree with TRBD1. Germline V gene sequence: CDR1 MNHNS, CDR2 SASEGT. The ends lost 5 bases at V and 7 bases at J; junction bases unmatched: 3. This CDR3 comprises 13 residues. CDR3 DNA sequence: TGTGCCAGCAGTCCCGACAGGGGGAACATTCAGTACTTC. Protein: CASSPDRGNIQYF.

This clone was seen a handful of times. The chain joins TRBV27 to TRBJ2-3, with D maybe TRBD2 (5 bases). This CDR3 contains 15 residues. Germline V gene sequence: CDR1 MNHEY, CDR2 SMNVEV (reference sequence). Trimming removed 5 bases from V and 9 bases from J, with 21 bases in between. The CDR3 DNA reads as TGTGCCAGCAGTGGCCCGGGGTACCCTCAGTCAACGCAGTATTTT. It encodes CASSGPGYPQSTQYF.

V gene TRBV27 combines with J gene TRBJ1-1; 7 positions agree with TRBD1. This CDR3 spans 21 amino acids. Unmatched junction bases numbered 27, after V lost 3 bases and J lost 5 bases. Germline assignment: CDR1 MNHEY and CDR2 SMNVEV (reference sequence). The CDR3 loop is CASSFGLPQLGATGRYTEAFF. Written as DNA, the CDR3 is TGTGCCAGCAGTTTTGGTCTACCGCAATTGGGTGCGACAGGGAGGTATACTGAAGCTTTCTTT.

The CDR3 loop reads CASAFGVNTGELFF. For the CDR3, the DNA is TGTGCCAGCGCGTTTGGGGTGAACACCGGGGAGCTGTTTTTT. The rearrangement uses TRBV6-6 and TRBJ2-2; no reliable D call. Trimming stripped 8 bases from V and 1 base from J, with 11 bases between. In germline, CDR1 is MNHNY, CDR2 SVGAGI (reference sequence). CDR3 length equals 14 residues.

V usage is TRBV6-5 and J usage is TRBJ2-1; TRBD2 is a possible D gene (5 bases). The V gene's germline CDR1 is MNHEY and CDR2 SVGAGI. Between the trimmed V and J ends, which lost 6 bases and 2 bases, there was a span of 8 bases. CDR3 length: 13 residues. The CDR3 DNA is TGTGCCAGCAGGCCGGGAACCTACAATGAGCAGTTCTTC. Protein product: CASRPGTYNEQFF.

The rearrangement uses TRBV7-8 and TRBJ2-1; D is undetermined. CDR1 SGHVS and CDR2 FQNEAQ come from the germline V gene. The ends were cut back, 0 bases at V and 9 bases at J, with 18 bases in the middle. CDR3 length equals 16 residues. Here the CDR3 DNA reads TGTGCCAGCAGCTTAGCGCCCGATCAATTAGTAGGTGAGCAGTTCTTC. The encoded protein is CASSLAPDQLVGEQFF. Complete variable domain (other parts from reference TRBV7-8 and TRBJ2-1): GAGVSQSPRYKVAKRGQDVALRCDPISGHVSLFWYQQALGQGPEFLTYFQNEAQLDKSGLPSDRFFAERPEGSVSTLKIQRTQQEDSAVYLCASSLAPDQLVGEQFFGPGTRLTVL.

This chain connects TRBV2 to TRBJ2-2; D is perhaps TRBD1 or TRBD2 (6 bases each). Germline CDR1 and CDR2: SNHLY and FYNNEI. The CDR3 extends over 15 amino acids. V lost 4 bases to trimming and J lost 4 bases, with 13 bases between them. CDR3 sequence reads: CASSVRGRATGELFF. CDR3 bases: TGTGCCAGCAGTGTTCGGGGGCGCGCCACCGGGGAGCTGTTTTTT.

The chain combines TRBV7-9 with TRBJ2-7, with 8 bases that match TRBD2. Germline lookup yields CDR1 SEHNR and CDR2 FQNEAQ (reference sequence). The J segment lost 3 bases and the V segment lost 4 bases, leaving 5 bases of the junction unmatched. The CDR3 contains 14 residues. CDR3 coding DNA: TGTGCCAGCAGCTCCTTACGGGGGGGCTACGAGCAGTACTTC. Protein sequence: CASSSLRGGYEQYF.

The chain's CDR3 is CASSLADRGSQDTQYF. The CDR3 nucleotides are TGCGCCAGCAGCTTGGCCGACAGGGGATCCCAGGATACGCAGTATTTT. The V and J genes are TRBV5-1 and TRBJ2-3; 8 positions match TRBD1. The germline CDR1 and CDR2 sequences are SGHRS and YFSETQ. The CDR3 covers 16 residues. V was pared by 0 bases and J by 6 bases, with 9 bases of the junction left unmatched.

The rearrangement joins TRBV27 to TRBJ2-3; 9 bases align to TRBD1. Germline trimming cut 5 bases from V and 1 base from J; bases unmatched to any gene: 7. There are 16 residues in the CDR3. CDR1 and CDR2 (germline): MNHEY, SMNVEV (reference sequence). CDR3 loop: CASSTLQGAGTDTQYF. The CDR3, as DNA: TGTGCCAGCAGTACCCTACAGGGGGCGGGCACAGATACGCAGTATTTT.

With regard to this clone: Other DNA sequences in the same sample also yield this CDR3. The rearrangement uses TRBV28 and TRBJ1-2; D uncertain. Looked up from germline, CDR1 is MDHEN and CDR2 is SYDVKM. The CDR3 consists of 12 residues. With 2 bases removed from V and 3 bases from J, the gap between germline ends came to 4 bases. Here the CDR3 DNA reads TGTGCCAGCAGTTTACGCGACTATGGCTACACCTTC. Its translation is CASSLRDYGYTF.

The chain combines TRBV27 with TRBJ2-2; D ambiguous. The germline gives CDR1 MNHEY, CDR2 SMNVEV (reference sequence). V lost 10 bases, J lost 4 bases, and 13 bases lay in between. The CDR3 consists of 13 residues. For the CDR3, the DNA is TGTGCCACCCTCCAACCCTCCACCGGGGAGCTGTTTTTT. This sequence encodes CATLQPSTGELFF.

This chain links TRBV2 with TRBJ2-7; 7 bases match TRBD1. Germline V gene lookup returns CDR1 SNHLY and CDR2 FYNNEI. CDR3 length: 13 amino acids. V shed 10 bases, J shed 3 bases, and the junction held 9 bases outside the gene matches. The CDR3 DNA reads TGTGCCACCCCCGGACAGGTAGGCTACGAGCAGTACTTC. Its protein is CATPGQVGYEQYF. Drawing the rest from reference TRBV2 and TRBJ2-7, the complete variable domain is EPEVTQTPSHQVTQMGQEVILRCVPISNHLYFYWYRQILGQKVEFLVSFYNNEISEKSEIFDDQFSVERPDGSNFTLKIRSTKLEDSAMYFCATPGQVGYEQYFGPGTRLTVT.

This rearrangement joins TRBV6-5 to TRBJ2-5, with TRBD1 matching over 7 bases. The CDR3 covers 15 residues. The germline CDR1 and CDR2 sequences are MNHEY and SVGAGI. Trimming cost V 4 bases and J 5 bases; bases outside gene matches: 10. DNA of the CDR3: TGTGCCAGCAGTTCGACAGGGTCTGGGGATGAGACCCAGTACTTC. This translates into CASSSTGSGDETQYF.

V is TRBV9 and J is TRBJ2-2, with a tentative D call TRBD2 (5 bases). Germline V gives CDR1 SGDLS, CDR2 YYNGEE. V lost 0 bases and J lost 10, with 13 bases in between. CDR3 length equals 14 residues. The CDR3 spells CASSVGTPSKELFF. The CDR3 coding sequence is TGTGCCAGCAGCGTAGGGACTCCCTCCAAGGAGCTGTTTTTT.

The rearrangement joins TRBV2 to TRBJ1-1; tentative D call: TRBD1 (6 bases). Between the trimmed V and J ends, which lost 5 bases and 4 bases, there was a span of 11 bases. Germline loops: CDR1 SNHLY, CDR2 FYNNEI. The CDR3 totals 13 residues. This CDR3 reads CASSRGGFTEAFF. CDR3 in DNA: TGTGCCAGCAGTCGTGGGGGCTTCACTGAAGCTTTCTTT.

Details on this clone: Other DNA sequences in the same sample also yield this CDR3. The genes are TRBV28 and TRBJ2-3; D is unclear. This CDR3 comprises 12 residues. Germline-derived CDR1 and CDR2 are MDHEN and SYDVKM. Trimming removed 4 bases at V and 6 bases at J, with 8 bases between. CDR3 loop: CASSSNLDTQYF. The CDR3 DNA reads as TGTGCCAGCAGTTCCAACCTCGATACGCAGTATTTT. Variable domain in full (rest from reference TRBV28 and TRBJ2-3): DVKVTQSSRYLVKRTGEKVFLECVQDMDHENMFWYRQDPGLGLRLIYFSYDVKMKEKGDIPEGYSVSREKKERFSLILESASTNQTSMYLCASSSNLDTQYFGPGTRLTVL.

This clone has a single count. The rearrangement uses TRBV5-6 and TRBJ2-7; D remains ambiguous. V gave up 3 bases and J gave up 2 bases, with 6 bases separating them. Looked up from germline, CDR1 is SGHDT and CDR2 is YYEEEE. CDR3 length equals 12 residues. CDR3 amino acids: CASSSPPYEQYF. The CDR3 DNA is TGTGCCAGCAGCTCCCCCCCCTACGAGCAGTACTTC.

The V and J genes are TRBV7-2 and TRBJ1-5; unclear D gene. The V gene's germline CDR1 is SGHTA and CDR2 FQGNSA. V shed 0 bases and J shed 5 bases, with 5 bases lying between them. The CDR3 sequence is 13 residues long. CDR3 coding DNA: TGTGCCAGCAGCTTAGCCGTCGATCAGCCCCAGCATTTT. Its translation is CASSLAVDQPQHF.

The chain joins TRBV11-3 to TRBJ2-1; a possible D gene is TRBD1 (6 bases). The CDR3 covers 15 residues. V lost 3 bases and J lost 8, with 17 bases in between. Germline CDR1 and CDR2: SGHNT and YENEEA. Written as DNA, the CDR3 is TGTGCCAGCAGCTTGGGGGCACAGGGAGCCGATGAGCAGTTCTTC. This encodes CASSLGAQGADEQFF.

This clone is a singleton in its sample. The CDR3 here is CASSPDRGANTGELFF. The CDR3 region has the DNA TGTGCCAGCAGTCCCGACAGGGGCGCTAACACCGGGGAGCTGTTTTTT. The chain employs TRBV6-6 and TRBJ2-2; 8 bases are shared with TRBD1. The V gene's germline CDR1 is MNHNY and CDR2 SVGAGI (reference sequence). The ends lost 5 bases at V and 2 bases at J; junction bases unmatched: 7. The CDR3 totals 16 residues.

The chain combines TRBV6-4 with TRBJ2-7; 7 nucleotides align to TRBD1. CDR3 length equals 13 residues. Germline lookup yields CDR1 MRHNA and CDR2 SNTAGT. J lost 6 bases, V lost 8 bases, and 10 bases had no gene match. The CDR3 reads CASASDRDGEQYF. DNA for the CDR3: TGTGCCAGCGCGTCAGACAGGGATGGCGAGCAGTACTTC.

The chain is built from TRBV4-1 and TRBJ1-4, with D possibly matching TRBD1 (5 bases). Germline assignment: CDR1 MGHRA and CDR2 YSYEKL. Trimming left V 2 bases short and J 1 base short, with 11 bases between. This CDR3 has 16 amino acids. In DNA form, the CDR3 reads TGCGCCAGCAGCCAACCCACTCAGGGAACTAATGAAAAACTGTTTTTT. It translates to CASSQPTQGTNEKLFF.

About this clone itself: The germline gene is not matched at one end of the junction; a read error may be the cause. The genes are TRBV6-5 and TRBJ1-5, with 7 bases aligning to TRBD1. The CDR3 has 14 residues. Per the germline V gene, CDR1 is MNHEY and CDR2 is SVGAGI. Here the CDR3 reads CASSHSQGDQPQHF. DNA of the CDR3: TGTGCCAGCAGTCACTCCCAGGGGGATCAGCCCCAGCATTTT.